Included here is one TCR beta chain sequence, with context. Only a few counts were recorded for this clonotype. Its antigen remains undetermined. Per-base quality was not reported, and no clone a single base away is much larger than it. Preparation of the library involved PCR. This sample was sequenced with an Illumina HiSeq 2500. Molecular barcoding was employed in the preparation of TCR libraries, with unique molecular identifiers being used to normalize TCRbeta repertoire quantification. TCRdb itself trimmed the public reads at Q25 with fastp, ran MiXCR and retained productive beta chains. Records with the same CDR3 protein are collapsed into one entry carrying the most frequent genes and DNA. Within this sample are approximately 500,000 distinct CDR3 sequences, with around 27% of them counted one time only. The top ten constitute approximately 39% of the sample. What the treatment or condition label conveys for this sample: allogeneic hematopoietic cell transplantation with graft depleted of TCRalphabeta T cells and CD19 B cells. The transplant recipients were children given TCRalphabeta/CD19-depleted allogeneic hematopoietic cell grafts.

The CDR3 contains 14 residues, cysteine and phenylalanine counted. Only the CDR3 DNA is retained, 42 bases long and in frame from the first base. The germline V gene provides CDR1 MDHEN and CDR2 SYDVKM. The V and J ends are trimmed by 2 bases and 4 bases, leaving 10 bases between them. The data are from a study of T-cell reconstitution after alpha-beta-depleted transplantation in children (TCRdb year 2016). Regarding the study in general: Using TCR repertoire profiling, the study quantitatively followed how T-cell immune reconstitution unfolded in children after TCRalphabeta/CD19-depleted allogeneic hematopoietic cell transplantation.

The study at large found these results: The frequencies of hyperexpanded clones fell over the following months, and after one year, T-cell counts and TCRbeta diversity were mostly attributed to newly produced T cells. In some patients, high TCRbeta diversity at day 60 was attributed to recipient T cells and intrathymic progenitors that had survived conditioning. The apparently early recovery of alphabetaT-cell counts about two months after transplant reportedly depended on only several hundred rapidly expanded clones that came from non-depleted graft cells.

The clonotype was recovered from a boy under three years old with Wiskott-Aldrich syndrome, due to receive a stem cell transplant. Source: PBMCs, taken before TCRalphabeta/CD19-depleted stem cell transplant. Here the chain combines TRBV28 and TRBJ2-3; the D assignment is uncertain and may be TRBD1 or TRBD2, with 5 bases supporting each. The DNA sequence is TGTGCCAGCAGTTTACCGGGGCGGTCAGATACGCAGTATTTT. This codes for CASSLPGRSDTQYF.